The source of this TCR beta chain is a study of shared clonotypes between healthy human individuals. CDR1 and CDR2 from the germline V gene are SGHRS and YFSETQ. The germline V and J ends were trimmed by 0 bases and 2 bases, with 11 bases remaining between them. The CDR3 has 16 residues. In the authors' methods: Quality scores were absent from the junction-only immunoSEQ sequences, so filtering differed. Assay: immunoSEQ multiplex PCR; the TCRdb copy retains only in-frame clones and omits some. The V and J calls and clone size come from that table; D and trimming were worked out from the DNA. Among around 2,000,000 clones listed, 85% to 95% were seen once. A word on this clone: Other DNA sequences in this sample translate to the same CDR3.

Donors, healthy HIV-negative adults, lacked recent acute infections or vaccinations. The J gene is TRBJ2-2, the V gene TRBV5-1; the D call may be TRBD1 or TRBD2 (5 bases each). The receptor's source is a man aged 18 to 29 in good health. What was sequenced was naive CD4+ T cells sorted from blood. Subset in this sample: CD45RA+ positively selected. The CDR3, as DNA: TGCGCCAGCAGCTTGGCCGGGACGAGCAACACCGGGGAGCTGTTTTTT. Amino acids: CASSLAGTSNTGELFF.